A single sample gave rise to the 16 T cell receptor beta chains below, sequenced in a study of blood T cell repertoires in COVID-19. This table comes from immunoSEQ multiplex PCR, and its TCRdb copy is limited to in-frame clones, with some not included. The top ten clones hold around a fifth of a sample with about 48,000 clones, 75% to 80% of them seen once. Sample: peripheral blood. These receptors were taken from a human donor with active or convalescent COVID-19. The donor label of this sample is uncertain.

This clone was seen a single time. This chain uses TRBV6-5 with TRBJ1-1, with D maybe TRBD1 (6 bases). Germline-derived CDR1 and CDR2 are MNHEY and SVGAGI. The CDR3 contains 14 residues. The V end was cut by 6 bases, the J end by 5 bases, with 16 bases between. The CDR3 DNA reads TGTGCCAGCAGGGATTCAGGGGAGTGGACTGAAGCTTTCTTT. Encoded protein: CASRDSGEWTEAFF.

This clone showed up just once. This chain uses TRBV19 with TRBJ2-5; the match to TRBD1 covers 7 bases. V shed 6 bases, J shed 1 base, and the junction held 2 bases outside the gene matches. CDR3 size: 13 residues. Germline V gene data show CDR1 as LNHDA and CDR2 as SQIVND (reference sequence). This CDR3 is CASRTGPQETQYF. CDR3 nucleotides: TGTGCCAGTAGGACAGGGCCCCAAGAGACCCAGTACTTC.

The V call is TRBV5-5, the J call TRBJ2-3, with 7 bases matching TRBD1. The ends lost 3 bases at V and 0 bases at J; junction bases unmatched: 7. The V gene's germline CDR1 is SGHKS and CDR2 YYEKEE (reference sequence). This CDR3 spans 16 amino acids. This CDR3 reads CASSSRGQPSTDTQYF. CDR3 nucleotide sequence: TGTGCCAGCAGCTCAAGGGGACAGCCTAGCACAGATACGCAGTATTTT.

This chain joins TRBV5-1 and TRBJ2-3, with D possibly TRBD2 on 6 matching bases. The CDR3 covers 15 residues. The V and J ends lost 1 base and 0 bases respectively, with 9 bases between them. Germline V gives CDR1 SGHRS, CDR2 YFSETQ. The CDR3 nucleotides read TGCGCCAGCAGCTTGTCCGGGAGCAGCACAGATACGCAGTATTTT. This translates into CASSLSGSSTDTQYF.

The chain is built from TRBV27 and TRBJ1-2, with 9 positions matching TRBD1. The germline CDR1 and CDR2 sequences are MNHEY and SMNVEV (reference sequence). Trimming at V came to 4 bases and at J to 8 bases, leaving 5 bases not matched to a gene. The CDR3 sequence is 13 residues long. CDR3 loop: CASSSWDRAGYTF. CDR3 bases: TGTGCCAGCAGTTCCTGGGACAGGGCAGGCTACACCTTC.

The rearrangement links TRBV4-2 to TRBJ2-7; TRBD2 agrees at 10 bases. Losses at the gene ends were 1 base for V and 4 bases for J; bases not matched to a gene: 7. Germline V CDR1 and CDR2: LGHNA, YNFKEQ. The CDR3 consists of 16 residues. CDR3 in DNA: TGTGCCAGCAGCCAAGTCGTTAATAGCGGGAGGTACGAGCAGTACTTC. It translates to CASSQVVNSGRYEQYF.

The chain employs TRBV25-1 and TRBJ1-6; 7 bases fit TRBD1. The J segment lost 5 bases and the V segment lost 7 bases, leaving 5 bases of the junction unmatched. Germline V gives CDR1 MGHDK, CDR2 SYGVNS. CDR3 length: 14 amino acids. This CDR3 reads CASTGQADNSPLHF. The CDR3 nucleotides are TGTGCCAGCACAGGACAGGCCGATAATTCACCCCTCCACTTT.

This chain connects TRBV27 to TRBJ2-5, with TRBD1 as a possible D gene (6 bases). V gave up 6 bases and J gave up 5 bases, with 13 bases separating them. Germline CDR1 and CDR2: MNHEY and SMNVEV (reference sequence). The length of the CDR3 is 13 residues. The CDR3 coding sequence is TGTGCCAGCAGCCTCAGGGGAAGGGAGACCCAGTACTTC. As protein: CASSLRGRETQYF.

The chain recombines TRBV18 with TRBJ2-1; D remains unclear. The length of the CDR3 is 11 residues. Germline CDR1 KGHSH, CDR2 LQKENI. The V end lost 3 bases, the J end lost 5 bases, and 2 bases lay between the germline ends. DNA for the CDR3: TGTGCCAGCTCACCTAACAATGAGCAGTTCTTC. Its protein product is CASSPNNEQFF.

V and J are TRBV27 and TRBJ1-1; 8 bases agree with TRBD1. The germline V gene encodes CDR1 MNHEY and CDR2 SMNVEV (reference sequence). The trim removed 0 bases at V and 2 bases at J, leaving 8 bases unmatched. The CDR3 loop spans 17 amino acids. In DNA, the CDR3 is TGTGCCAGCAGTTTATCCAGGGGGCCCGGGGGCAACACTGAAGCTTTCTTT. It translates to CASSLSRGPGGNTEAFF.

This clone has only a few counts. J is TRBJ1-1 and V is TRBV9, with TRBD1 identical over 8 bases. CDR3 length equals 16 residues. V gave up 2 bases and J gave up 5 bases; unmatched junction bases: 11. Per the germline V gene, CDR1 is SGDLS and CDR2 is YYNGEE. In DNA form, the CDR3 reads TGTGCCAGCAGCGTGGCTATCGGGACAGGTCAAACTGAAGCTTTCTTT. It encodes CASSVAIGTGQTEAFF.

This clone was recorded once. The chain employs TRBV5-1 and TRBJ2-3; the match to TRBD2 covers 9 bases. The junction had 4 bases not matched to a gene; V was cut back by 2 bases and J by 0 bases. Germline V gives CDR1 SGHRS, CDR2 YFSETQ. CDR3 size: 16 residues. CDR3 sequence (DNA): TGCGCCAGCAGCTTAGGGACTAGCCCAAGCACAGATACGCAGTATTTT. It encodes CASSLGTSPSTDTQYF.

CDR3 loop: CAWSVGPGDVRNYGYTF. The CDR3 DNA reads TGTGCCTGGAGTGTTGGTCCCGGGGATGTACGTAACTATGGCTACACCTTC. This chain connects TRBV30 to TRBJ1-2, with D hard to call. Trimming took off 0 bases at V and 1 base at J, with 18 bases between the two ends. The CDR3 is 17 amino acids. The V gene's germline CDR1 is GTSNPN and CDR2 SVGIG (reference sequence).

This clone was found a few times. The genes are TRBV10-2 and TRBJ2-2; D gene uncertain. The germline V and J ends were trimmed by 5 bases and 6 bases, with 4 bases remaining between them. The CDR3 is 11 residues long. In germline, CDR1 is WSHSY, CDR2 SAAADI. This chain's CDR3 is CASSSAGELFF. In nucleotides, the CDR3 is TGCGCCAGCAGTAGCGCCGGGGAGCTGTTTTTT.

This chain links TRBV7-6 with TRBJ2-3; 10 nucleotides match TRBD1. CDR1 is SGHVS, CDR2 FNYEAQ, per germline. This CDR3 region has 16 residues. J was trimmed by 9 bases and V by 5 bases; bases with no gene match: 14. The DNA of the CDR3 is TGTGCCAGCAGCCTGGAACAGGGACAGGGGCCGGGGACGCAGTATTTT. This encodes CASSLEQGQGPGTQYF.

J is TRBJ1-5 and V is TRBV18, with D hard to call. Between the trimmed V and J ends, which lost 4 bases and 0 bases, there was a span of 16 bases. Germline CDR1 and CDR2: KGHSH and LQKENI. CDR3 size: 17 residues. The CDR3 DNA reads TGTGCCAGCTCACTTCTCGCAGTGGCGGATAGCAATCAGCCCCAGCATTTT. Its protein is CASSLLAVADSNQPQHF. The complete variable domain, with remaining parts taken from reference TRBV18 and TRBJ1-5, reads NAGVMQNPRHLVRRRGQEARLRCSPMKGHSHVYWYRQLPEEGLKFMVYLQKENIIDESGMPKERFSAEFPKEGPSILRIQQVVRGDSAAYFCASSLLAVADSNQPQHFGDGTRLSIL.